Listed below are T cell receptor beta chains from one sample, sequenced in a study of blood T cell repertoires in COVID-19. Clones were read by immunoSEQ multiplex PCR, and TCRdb kept only the in-frame ones, dropping some. This table has about 190,000 clones, roughly 73% appearing once. Sequencing was performed on peripheral blood. The receptors stem from a woman of 80 years or more with active or convalescent COVID-19. Each CDR3 is given with its conserved first and last residue. D genes are given only for firm matches. Only some rows state a clone size, as once, few, many or a class for expanded clones.

TRBJ1-1,.,TRBD1,TRBV5-1,CASSRIQRQGDPEAFF,TGCGCCAGCAGCCGAATACAACGACAGGGTGACCCTGAAGCTTTCTTT
TRBJ1-2,.,TRBD1,TRBV10-3,CAVRQGPVNDGYTF,TGTGCCGTACGACAGGGCCCAGTGAACGATGGCTACACCTTC
TRBJ1-2,.,TRBD1,TRBV7-8,CASSSYRRGHYGYTF,TGTGCCAGCAGCTCGTACCGCAGGGGGCATTATGGCTACACCTTC
TRBJ2-7,.,.,TRBV21-1,CASSKALGGQGVLEQYF,TGTGCCAGCAGCAAAGCGCTGGGGGGACAGGGGGTCCTCGAGCAGTACTTC
TRBJ1-6,many,.,TRBV7-9,CASSLQGGESPLHF,TGTGCCAGCAGCTTACAGGGCGGGGAGTCACCCCTCCACTTT
TRBJ1-3,.,.,TRBV9,CASSVDAGRGNTIYF,TGTGCCAGCAGCGTGGACGCCGGGAGAGGAAACACCATATATTTT
TRBJ2-7,once,.,TRBV6-5,CASRPGFTYEQYF,TGTGCCAGCAGGCCGGGATTTACCTACGAGCAGTACTTC
TRBJ1-4,.,.,TRBV6-5,CASSYSRRGTNEKLFF,TGTGCCAGCAGTTACTCGAGGCGGGGAACTAATGAAAAACTGTTTTTT
TRBJ1-2,.,.,TRBV9,CASSVGLGSYGYTF,TGTGCCAGCAGCGTAGGGTTAGGGAGCTATGGCTACACCTTC
TRBJ2-1,.,.,TRBV5-1,CASSLWAGRGYVEQFF,TGCGCCAGCAGCTTGTGGGCAGGTCGGGGGTACGTTGAGCAGTTCTTC
TRBJ2-2,.,TRBD2,TRBV18,CASSPRAGGSTGELFF,TGTGCCAGCTCACCACGAGCCGGGGGGTCCACCGGGGAGCTGTTTTTT
TRBJ2-7,.,TRBD1,TRBV11-2,CASSLFAGGDYEQYF,TGTGCCAGCAGCTTATTCGCAGGGGGAGACTACGAGCAGTACTTC
TRBJ2-7,once,TRBD1,TRBV2,CASSKGALSYEQYF,TGTGCCAGCAGTAAGGGGGCCCTCTCCTACGAGCAGTACTTC
TRBJ2-1,few,.,TRBV20-1,CSASSPRGTTYNEQFF,TGCAGTGCTAGTTCCCCCCGGGGGACCACCTACAATGAGCAGTTCTTC
TRBJ2-3,.,TRBD1,TRBV10-1,CASSEYGTGGADTQYF,TGCGCCAGCAGTGAGTACGGGACAGGGGGTGCAGATACGCAGTATTTT
TRBJ1-3,.,TRBD1,TRBV2,CASSSTGGISGNTIYF,TGTGCCAGCAGTTCGACAGGGGGTATCTCTGGAAACACCATATATTTT
TRBJ2-7,.,TRBD1,TRBV6-5,CASSLTGNPLSEQYF,TGTGCCAGCAGCCTGACAGGGAACCCCTTGTCCGAGCAGTACTTC
TRBJ2-1,.,.,TRBV11-3,CASSLEGSYNEQFF,TGTGCCAGCAGCCTTGAGGGCTCCTACAATGAGCAGTTCTTC
TRBJ2-3,.,.,TRBV7-9,CASTASAHNSDTQYF,TGTGCCAGCACCGCTAGCGCGCACAACTCAGATACGCAGTATTTT
TRBJ1-5,.,TRBD1,TRBV28,CASSEGGTGGFSQPQHF,TGTGCCAGCAGCGAGGGGGGGACAGGGGGCTTCAGTCAGCCCCAGCATTTT
TRBJ1-6,few,.,TRBV11-2,CASRPGLSGSPLHF,TGTGCCAGCAGACCGGGTCTTAGCGGGTCACCCCTCCACTTT
TRBJ1-3,.,.,TRBV4-3,CASSRFGNTIYF,TGCGCCAGCTCGAGGTTTGGAAACACCATATATTTT
TRBJ2-3,once,.,TRBV28,CASSFFYGGTSTDTQYF,TGTGCCAGCAGTTTTTTTTACGGGGGAACTAGCACAGATACGCAGTATTTT
TRBJ1-4,.,.,TRBV3-1/TRBV3-2,CASSPHREENEKLFF,TGTGCCAGCAGCCCCCACAGGGAAGAGAATGAAAAACTGTTTTTT
TRBJ1-1,few,.,TRBV7-9,CASQRVNTEAFF,TGTGCCAGTCAACGAGTGAACACTGAAGCTTTCTTT
TRBJ1-4,.,TRBD1,TRBV27,CASSSPGTGVEKLFF,TGTGCCAGCAGTTCCCCCGGGACAGGGGTTGAAAAACTGTTTTTT
TRBJ1-1,.,TRBD1,TRBV9,CASTRTGGLNTEAFF,TGTGCCAGCACCAGGACAGGGGGCTTGAACACTGAAGCTTTCTTT
TRBJ1-6,.,TRBD1,TRBV3-1/TRBV3-2,CASSPGQGYSPLHF,TGTGCCAGCAGCCCGGGACAGGGGTATTCACCCCTCCACTTT
TRBJ1-4,.,TRBD1,TRBV9,CASINRGEKLFF,TGTGCCAGCATCAACAGGGGTGAAAAACTGTTTTTT
TRBJ1-5,few,.,TRBV4-1,CASSQVVQGGGGRPYNQPQHF,TGCGCCAGCAGCCAAGTCGTACAGGGCGGCGGAGGACGGCCCTACAATCAGCCCCAGCATTTT
TRBJ2-1,few,TRBD2,TRBV28,CASTTSGGAGEQFF,TGTGCCAGCACGACTAGCGGGGGGGCTGGGGAGCAGTTCTTC
TRBJ1-2,.,.,TRBV2,CASSVDNGYTF,TGTGCCAGCAGTGTGGACAATGGCTACACCTTC
TRBJ1-6,few,.,TRBV5-1,CASSLALVAFPRRNWALHF,TGCGCCAGCAGCTTGGCTCTGGTAGCCTTTCCGCGACGCAATTGGGCCCTCCACTTT
TRBJ1-3,.,.,TRBV18,CASSLGTLGNTIYF,TGTGCCAGCTCACTTGGGACTTTGGGAAACACCATATATTTT
TRBJ2-6,.,.,TRBV28,CASSLSAGSRGANVLTF,TGTGCCAGCAGTTTATCGGCGGGGTCCCGTGGGGCCAACGTCCTGACTTTC
TRBJ1-2,.,.,TRBV28,CASSFLVSPYGYTF,TGTGCCAGCAGTTTTCTTGTCTCTCCCTATGGCTACACCTTC
TRBJ1-2,.,.,TRBV3-1/TRBV3-2,CASSQEPGQGYTF,TGTGCCAGCAGCCAAGAGCCAGGGCAGGGCTACACCTTC
TRBJ2-7,.,TRBD1,TRBV6-4,CASAMDRGLEQYF,TGTGCCAGCGCAATGGACAGGGGGCTCGAGCAGTACTTC
TRBJ2-7,.,.,TRBV6-6,CASSKLSVAYEQYF,TGTGCCAGCTCAAAGCTATCTGTAGCCTACGAGCAGTACTTC
TRBJ2-7,.,.,TRBV7-2,CASSLDWAGSSREQYF,TGTGCCAGCAGCCTCGATTGGGCAGGGTCGTCCCGGGAGCAGTACTTC
TRBJ2-7,.,TRBD2,TRBV4-2,CASSRDLSGGTYEQYF,TGTGCCAGCAGCCGAGACCTTAGCGGGGGTACCTACGAGCAGTACTTC
TRBJ2-2,.,TRBD2,TRBV7-6,CASSLGRGGTGELFF,TGTGCCAGCAGCTTAGGACGGGGGGGCACCGGGGAGCTGTTTTTT
TRBJ1-1,.,TRBD1,TRBV11-3,CASSLDEQGRTTNTEAFF,TGTGCCAGCAGCTTAGATGAACAGGGGCGAACGACTAACACTGAAGCTTTCTTT
TRBJ1-4,few,TRBD1,TRBV28,CASSTHDRVIGKLFF,TGTGCCAGCAGTACCCATGACAGGGTCATTGGAAAACTGTTTTTT
TRBJ1-1,.,.,TRBV29-1,CSVTKDMNTEAFF,TGCAGCGTTACCAAGGACATGAACACTGAAGCTTTCTTT
TRBJ1-2,.,.,TRBV7-9,CASRPSGLSNYGYTF,TGTGCCAGCAGACCCAGTGGACTTTCTAACTATGGCTACACCTTC
TRBJ2-2,few,.,TRBV27,CASSVGDTGELFF,TGTGCCAGCAGTGTAGGAGACACCGGGGAGCTGTTTTTT
TRBJ1-6,.,TRBD1,TRBV5-6,CASSRQGIGSPLHF,TGTGCCAGCAGCCGACAGGGAATTGGCTCACCCCTCCACTTT
TRBJ2-2,.,TRBD1,TRBV5-6,CASSPRNRGGNTGELFF,TGTGCCAGCAGCCCACGCAACAGGGGCGGGAACACCGGGGAGCTGTTTTTT
TRBJ2-3,.,.,TRBV27,CASRSGSLADTQYF,TGTGCCAGCAGATCCGGGTCCCTAGCAGATACGCAGTATTTT
TRBJ2-1,once,.,TRBV12-3/TRBV12-4,CASSYSGGEQFF,TGTGCCAGCAGTTATAGCGGAGGTGAGCAGTTCTTC
TRBJ1-5,.,.,TRBV4-3,CASSQVVSPGGGQPQHF,TGCGCCAGCAGCCAAGTAGTTTCTCCGGGGGGAGGTCAGCCCCAGCATTTT
TRBJ1-5,.,.,TRBV5-5,CASSLDGEVRQPQHF,TGTGCCAGCAGCTTGGACGGGGAGGTGCGTCAGCCCCAGCATTTT
TRBJ1-4,.,TRBD1,TRBV2,CASSERGWTGFEKLFF,TGTGCCAGCAGTGAGAGGGGGTGGACAGGGTTTGAAAAACTGTTTTTT
TRBJ1-2,.,.,TRBV10-3,CAIRGTENYGYTF,TGTGCCATCAGGGGGACTGAAAACTATGGCTACACCTTC
TRBJ2-3,.,TRBD1,TRBV5-4,CASSSDRAADTQYF,TGTGCCAGCAGCTCCGACAGGGCCGCAGATACGCAGTATTTT
TRBJ1-1,.,.,TRBV5-1,CASGYYSGEAFF,TGCGCCAGCGGTTACTATAGCGGTGAAGCTTTCTTT